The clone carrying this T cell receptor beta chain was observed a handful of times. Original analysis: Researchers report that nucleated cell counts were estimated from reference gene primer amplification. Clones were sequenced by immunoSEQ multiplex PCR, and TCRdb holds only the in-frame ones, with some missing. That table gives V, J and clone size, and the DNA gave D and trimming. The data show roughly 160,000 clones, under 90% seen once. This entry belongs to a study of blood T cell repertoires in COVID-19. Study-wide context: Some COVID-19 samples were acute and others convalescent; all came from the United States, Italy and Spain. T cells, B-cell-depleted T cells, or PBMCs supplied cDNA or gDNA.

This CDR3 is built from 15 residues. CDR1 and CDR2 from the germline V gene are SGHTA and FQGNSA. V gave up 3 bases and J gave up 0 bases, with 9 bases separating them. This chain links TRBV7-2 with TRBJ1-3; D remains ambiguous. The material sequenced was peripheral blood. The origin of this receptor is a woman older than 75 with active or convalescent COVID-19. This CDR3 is CASSLATVSGNTIYF. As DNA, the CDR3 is TGTGCCAGCAGCTTGGCCACCGTCTCTGGAAACACCATATATTTT.